This TCR beta chain was sequenced for a study of T-cell memory formation after mild COVID-19. On this clonotype itself: The antigen remains unidentified.

TCRdb reanalysed the 5' RACE reads using MiXCR and keeps one entry per CDR3 protein. The sample has a few hundred thousand distinct CDR3 sequences; around 27% are singletons. General study findings and limits: Among clones peaking at day 37 in the second wave, SARS-CoV-2 specificity remained unconfirmed. Clones contracting across day 15 to 85 had a balanced CD4/CD8 profile; later expanding clones leaned CD4+.

CDR1 is SGHRS, CDR2 YFSETQ, per germline. The V segment lost 0 bases and the J segment 4 bases; nucleotides outside the gene matches: 5. CDR3 length: 15 residues. Sequenced sample: PBMCs or a T cell subset sorted from them (not recorded which). The receptor was derived from an adult woman who had mild COVID-19 (a few samples of this study predate the infection). Cell type and time point are not known. The chain links TRBV5-1 to TRBJ2-7; 9 positions agree with TRBD1. The CDR3 DNA reads as TGCGCCAGCAGCTTGGTAGGGACAGGGAAATACGAGCAGTACTTC. This sequence encodes CASSLVGTGKYEQYF.